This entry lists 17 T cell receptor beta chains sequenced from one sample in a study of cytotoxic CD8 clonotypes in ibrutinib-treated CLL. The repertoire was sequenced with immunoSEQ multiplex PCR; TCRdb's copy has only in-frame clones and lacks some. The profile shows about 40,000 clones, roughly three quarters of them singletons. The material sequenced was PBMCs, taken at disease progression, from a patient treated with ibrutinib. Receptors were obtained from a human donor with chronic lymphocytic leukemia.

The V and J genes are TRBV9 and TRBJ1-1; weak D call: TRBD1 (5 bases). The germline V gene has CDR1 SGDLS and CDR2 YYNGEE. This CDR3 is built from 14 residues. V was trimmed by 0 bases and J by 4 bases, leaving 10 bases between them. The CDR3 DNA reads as TGTGCCAGCAGCGTAGGTAGGGGCGGCACTGAAGCTTTCTTT. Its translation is CASSVGRGGTEAFF.

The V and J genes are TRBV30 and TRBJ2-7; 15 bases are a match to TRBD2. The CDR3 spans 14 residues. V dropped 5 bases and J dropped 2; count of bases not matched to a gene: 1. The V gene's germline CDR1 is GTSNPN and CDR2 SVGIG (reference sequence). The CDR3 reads CAWGTSGGPYEQYF. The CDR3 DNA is TGTGCCTGGGGGACTAGCGGGGGGCCCTACGAGCAGTACTTC.

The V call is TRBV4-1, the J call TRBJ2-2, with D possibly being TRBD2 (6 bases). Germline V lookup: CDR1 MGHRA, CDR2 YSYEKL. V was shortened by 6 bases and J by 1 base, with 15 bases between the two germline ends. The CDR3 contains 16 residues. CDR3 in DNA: TGCGCCAGCAGTTGGGGGTCGGGGGAGAACACCGGGGAGCTGTTTTTT. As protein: CASSWGSGENTGELFF.

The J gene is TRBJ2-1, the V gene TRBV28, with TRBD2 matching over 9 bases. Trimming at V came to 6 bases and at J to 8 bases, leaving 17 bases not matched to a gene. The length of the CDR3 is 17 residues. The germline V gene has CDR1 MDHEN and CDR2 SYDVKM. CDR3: CASRSPAQASGIYEQFF. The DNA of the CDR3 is TGTGCCAGCAGATCTCCGGCTCAAGCTAGCGGGATCTATGAGCAGTTCTTC.

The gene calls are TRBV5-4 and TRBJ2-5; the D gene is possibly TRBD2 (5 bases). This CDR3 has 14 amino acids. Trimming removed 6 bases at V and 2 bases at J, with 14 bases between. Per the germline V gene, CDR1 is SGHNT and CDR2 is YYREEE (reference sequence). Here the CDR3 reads CASTSPGTQETQYF. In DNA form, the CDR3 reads TGTGCCAGCACTAGCCCAGGAACGCAAGAGACCCAGTACTTC.

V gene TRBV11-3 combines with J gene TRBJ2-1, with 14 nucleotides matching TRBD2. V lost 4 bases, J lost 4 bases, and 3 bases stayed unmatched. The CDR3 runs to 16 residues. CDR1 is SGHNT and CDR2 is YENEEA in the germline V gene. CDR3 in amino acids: CASSSGLAGEYNEQFF. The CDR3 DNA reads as TGTGCCAGCAGCTCGGGACTAGCGGGGGAATACAATGAGCAGTTCTTC.

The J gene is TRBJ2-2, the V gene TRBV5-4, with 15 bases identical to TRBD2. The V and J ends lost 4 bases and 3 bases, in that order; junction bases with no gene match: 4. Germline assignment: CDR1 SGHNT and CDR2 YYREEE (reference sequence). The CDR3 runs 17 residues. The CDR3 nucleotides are TGTGCCAGCAGCAGGGGACTAGCGGGGGGTTACACCGGGGAGCTGTTTTTT. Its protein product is CASSRGLAGGYTGELFF.

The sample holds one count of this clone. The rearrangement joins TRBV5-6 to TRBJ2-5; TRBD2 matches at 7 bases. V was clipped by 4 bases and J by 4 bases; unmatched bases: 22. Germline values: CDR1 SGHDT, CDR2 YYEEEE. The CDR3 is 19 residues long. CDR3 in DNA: TGTGCCAGCAGCCACCCGGTGACTAGCAGCCTTGGGGGGGGAGAGACCCAGTACTTC. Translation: CASSHPVTSSLGGGETQYF. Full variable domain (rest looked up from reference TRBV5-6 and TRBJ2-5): DAGVTQSPTHLIKTRGQQVTLRCSPKSGHDTVSWYQQALGQGPQFIFQYYEEEERQRGNFPDRFSGHQFPNYSSELNVNALLLGDSALYLCASSHPVTSSLGGGETQYFGPGTRLLVL.

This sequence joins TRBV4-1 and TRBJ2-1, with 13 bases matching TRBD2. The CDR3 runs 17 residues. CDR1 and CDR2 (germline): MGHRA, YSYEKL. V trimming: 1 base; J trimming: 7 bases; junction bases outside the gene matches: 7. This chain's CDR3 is CASSQVQTGLAGNEQFF. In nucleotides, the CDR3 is TGCGCCAGCAGCCAAGTACAAACGGGACTAGCGGGGAATGAGCAGTTCTTC.

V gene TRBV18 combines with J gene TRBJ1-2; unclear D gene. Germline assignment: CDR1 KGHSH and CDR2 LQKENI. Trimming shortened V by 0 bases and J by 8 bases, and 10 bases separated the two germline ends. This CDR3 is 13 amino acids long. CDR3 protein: CASSPPAYSGYTF. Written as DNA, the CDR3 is TGTGCCAGCTCACCACCAGCCTACTCAGGCTACACCTTC.

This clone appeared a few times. The CDR3 sequence is CASSLQGAAETQYF. The CDR3 nucleotides are TGTGCCAGCAGCTTGCAGGGGGCCGCGGAGACCCAGTACTTC. J is TRBJ2-5 and V is TRBV5-4; 8 bases match TRBD1. With 1 base clipped from V and 5 bases from J, the junction kept 4 bases outside the gene matches. The CDR3 runs to 14 residues. Germline V lookup: CDR1 SGHNT, CDR2 YYREEE (reference sequence).

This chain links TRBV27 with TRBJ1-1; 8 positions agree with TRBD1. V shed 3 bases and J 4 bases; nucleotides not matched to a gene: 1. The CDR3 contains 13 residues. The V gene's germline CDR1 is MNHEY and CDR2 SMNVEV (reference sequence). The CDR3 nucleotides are TGTGCCAGCAGTTTTGGGACAGGCACTGAAGCTTTCTTT. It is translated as CASSFGTGTEAFF.

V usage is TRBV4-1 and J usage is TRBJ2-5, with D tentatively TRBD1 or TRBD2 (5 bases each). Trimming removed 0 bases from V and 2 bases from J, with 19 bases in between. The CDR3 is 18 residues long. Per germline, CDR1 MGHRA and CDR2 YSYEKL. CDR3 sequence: CASSQEEKVGTLQETQYF. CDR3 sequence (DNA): TGCGCCAGCAGCCAAGAAGAGAAAGTAGGGACCCTACAAGAGACCCAGTACTTC.

CDR3 amino acids: CASSLRRGNSYNEQFF. The DNA for the CDR3 is TGTGCCAGCAGCTTAAGGCGCGGGAACTCCTACAATGAGCAGTTCTTC. The genes are TRBV7-3 and TRBJ2-1; a weak D match, TRBD2 (6 bases). V was clipped by 1 base and J by 0 bases, with 10 bases between them. Germline CDR1 reads SGHTA; CDR2 reads FQGTGA. This CDR3 region has 16 residues.

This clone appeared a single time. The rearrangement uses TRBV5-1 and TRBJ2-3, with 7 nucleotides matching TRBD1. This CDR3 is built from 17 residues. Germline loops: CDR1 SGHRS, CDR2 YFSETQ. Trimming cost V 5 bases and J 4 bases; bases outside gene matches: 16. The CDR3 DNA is TGCGCCAGCAGGCTCCTGGATCGGAGGACAGGATCAGATACGCAGTATTTT. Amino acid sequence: CASRLLDRRTGSDTQYF.

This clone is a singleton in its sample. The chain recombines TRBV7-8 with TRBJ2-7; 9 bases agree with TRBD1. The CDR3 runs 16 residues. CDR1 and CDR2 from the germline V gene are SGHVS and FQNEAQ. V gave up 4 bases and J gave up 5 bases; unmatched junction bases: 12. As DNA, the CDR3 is TGTGCCAGCAGCTCCAGCCCCCGGACAGGGGTCCACGAGCAGTACTTC. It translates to CASSSSPRTGVHEQYF.

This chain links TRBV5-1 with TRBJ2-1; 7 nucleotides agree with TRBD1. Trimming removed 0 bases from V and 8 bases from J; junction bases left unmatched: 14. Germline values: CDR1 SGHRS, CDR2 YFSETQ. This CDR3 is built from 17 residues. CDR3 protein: CASSLGSTGRPDDEQFF. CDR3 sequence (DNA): TGCGCCAGCAGCTTGGGGTCGACAGGGCGGCCAGACGATGAGCAGTTCTTC. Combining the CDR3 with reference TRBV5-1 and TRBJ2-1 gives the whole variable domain KAGVTQTPRYLIKTRGQQVTLSCSPISGHRSVSWYQQTPGQGLQFLFEYFSETQRNKGNFPGRFSGRQFSNSRSEMNVSTLELGDSALYLCASSLGSTGRPDDEQFFGPGTRLTVL.